This is a list of T cell receptor beta chains from one sample in a study of cytomegalovirus exposure and HLA in healthy donors. Here immunoSEQ multiplex PCR was the method, and the copy in TCRdb shows in-frame clones only, minus some. The sample shows around 150,000 clones, roughly 80% of them seen only once. Sequencing was carried out using PBMCs. The receptors here all came from a man aged 25-45 years in good health and CMV-seronegative. Each CDR3 is given with its conserved first and last residue. Each record gives: clone size, J gene, D gene, V gene, CDR3 protein, CDR3 DNA. D genes are given only for firm matches. The size entry is marked missing in some rows and otherwise reads once, few, many or a size class.

abundance: .
j_gene: TRBJ2-7
d_gene: TRBD2
v_gene: TRBV9
CDR3aa: CASSGGLADLYEQYF
CDR3nt: TGTGCCAGCAGCGGGGGACTAGCGGACCTCTACGAGCAGTACTTC

abundance: .
j_gene: TRBJ1-5
d_gene: TRBD1
v_gene: TRBV4-2
CDR3aa: CASSQDHGTGNQPQHF
CDR3nt: TGTGCCAGCAGCCAAGATCACGGGACAGGGAATCAGCCCCAGCATTTT

abundance: few
j_gene: TRBJ2-7
d_gene: TRBD2
v_gene: TRBV2
CDR3aa: CASSERLAGGVYEQYF
CDR3nt: TGTGCCAGCAGTGAGCGACTAGCGGGAGGGGTTTACGAGCAGTACTTC

abundance: .
j_gene: TRBJ2-7
d_gene: TRBD2
v_gene: TRBV11-2
CDR3aa: CASSLVAGDYEQYF
CDR3nt: TGTGCCAGCAGCTTAGTAGCGGGAGACTACGAGCAGTACTTC

abundance: .
j_gene: TRBJ2-1
d_gene: TRBD2
v_gene: TRBV6-1
CDR3aa: CASSKTSGSLGEQFF
CDR3nt: TGTGCCAGCAGTAAGACTAGCGGGAGTTTAGGTGAGCAGTTCTTC

abundance: .
j_gene: TRBJ1-1
d_gene: .
v_gene: TRBV5-4
CDR3aa: CASAIQENTEAFF
CDR3nt: TGTGCCAGCGCCATACAGGAGAACACTGAAGCTTTCTTT

abundance: .
j_gene: TRBJ2-7
d_gene: .
v_gene: TRBV12-5
CDR3aa: CASGNTRDLPYEQYF
CDR3nt: TGTGCTAGTGGGAATACTCGGGACTTGCCCTACGAGCAGTACTTC

abundance: .
j_gene: TRBJ2-3
d_gene: .
v_gene: TRBV5-8
CDR3aa: CASSYPGTSSTDTQYF
CDR3nt: TGTGCCAGCAGCTACCCCGGGACATCGAGCACAGATACGCAGTATTTT

abundance: .
j_gene: TRBJ2-5
d_gene: TRBD1
v_gene: TRBV7-3
CDR3aa: CASSSTGSETQYF
CDR3nt: TGTGCCAGCAGCTCGACAGGGAGCGAGACCCAGTACTTC

abundance: .
j_gene: TRBJ2-3
d_gene: .
v_gene: TRBV14
CDR3aa: CASSQAQDTDTQYF
CDR3nt: TGTGCCAGCAGCCAAGCCCAGGATACAGATACGCAGTATTTT

abundance: .
j_gene: TRBJ2-3
d_gene: .
v_gene: TRBV9
CDR3aa: CASSVDPLALTQYF
CDR3nt: TGTGCCAGCAGCGTAGACCCCCTAGCCCTTACGCAGTATTTT

abundance: .
j_gene: TRBJ2-2
d_gene: .
v_gene: TRBV27
CDR3aa: CASSPTGFNTGELFF
CDR3nt: TGTGCCAGCAGTCCTACAGGTTTCAACACCGGGGAGCTGTTTTTT

abundance: once
j_gene: TRBJ1-4
d_gene: .
v_gene: TRBV21-1
CDR3aa: CASRYRDRGAEKLFF
CDR3nt: TGTGCCAGCAGGTACCGGGACAGGGGTGCTGAAAAACTGTTTTTT

abundance: .
j_gene: TRBJ2-5
d_gene: .
v_gene: TRBV10-3
CDR3aa: CAISERTALEETQYF
CDR3nt: TGTGCCATCAGTGAGAGGACAGCGTTGGAAGAGACCCAGTACTTC

abundance: .
j_gene: TRBJ2-1
d_gene: TRBD2
v_gene: TRBV28
CDR3aa: CASSFGGASGSTNEQFF
CDR3nt: TGTGCCAGCAGTTTCGGCGGGGCTAGCGGGAGTACAAATGAGCAGTTCTTC

abundance: .
j_gene: TRBJ2-2
d_gene: TRBD2
v_gene: TRBV4-1
CDR3aa: CASSPGLAGGPNTGELFF
CDR3nt: TGCGCCAGCAGCCCCGGACTAGCGGGAGGCCCGAACACCGGGGAGCTGTTTTTT

abundance: .
j_gene: TRBJ2-1
d_gene: TRBD2
v_gene: TRBV7-9
CDR3aa: CASSARTSGPSVNEQFF
CDR3nt: TGTGCCAGCAGCGCGAGGACTAGCGGCCCCTCTGTAAATGAGCAGTTCTTC

abundance: .
j_gene: TRBJ2-7
d_gene: TRBD2
v_gene: TRBV5-4
CDR3aa: CASSHPGTTPYGQYF
CDR3nt: TGTGCCAGCAGCCACCCCGGGACTACCCCCTACGGGCAGTACTTC

abundance: .
j_gene: TRBJ2-7
d_gene: TRBD1
v_gene: TRBV11-3
CDR3aa: CASSSPSGQDTYEQYF
CDR3nt: TGTGCCAGCAGCTCTCCCAGCGGACAGGACACCTACGAGCAGTACTTC

abundance: .
j_gene: TRBJ2-7
d_gene: .
v_gene: TRBV6-5
CDR3aa: CASSPVQGRTYEQYF
CDR3nt: TGTGCCAGCAGCCCAGTGCAGGGTAGGACCTACGAGCAGTACTTC

abundance: .
j_gene: TRBJ2-2
d_gene: TRBD1
v_gene: TRBV5-1
CDR3aa: CASRDGTAPTGELFF
CDR3nt: TGCGCCAGCAGGGACGGGACAGCCCCCACCGGGGAGCTGTTTTTT

abundance: once
j_gene: TRBJ2-7
d_gene: TRBD2
v_gene: TRBV30
CDR3aa: CAWSQSGTNYEQYF
CDR3nt: TGTGCCTGGAGTCAGTCCGGGACTAACTACGAGCAGTACTTC

abundance: few
j_gene: TRBJ2-7
d_gene: .
v_gene: TRBV2
CDR3aa: CASSPLWEQQYF
CDR3nt: TGTGCCAGCAGTCCCTTGTGGGAGCAGCAGTACTTC

abundance: few
j_gene: TRBJ2-7
d_gene: .
v_gene: TRBV28
CDR3aa: CASSFHGASVYYEQYF
CDR3nt: TGTGCCAGCAGTTTCCACGGCGCCAGCGTCTACTACGAGCAGTACTTC

abundance: few
j_gene: TRBJ1-1
d_gene: .
v_gene: TRBV9
CDR3aa: CASSVQGDTEAFF
CDR3nt: TGTGCCAGCAGCGTCCAGGGTGACACTGAAGCTTTCTTT

abundance: .
j_gene: TRBJ1-1
d_gene: TRBD1
v_gene: TRBV7-2
CDR3aa: CASSLAKGGQGMNTEAFF
CDR3nt: TGTGCCAGCAGCTTAGCCAAAGGGGGACAGGGAATGAACACTGAAGCTTTCTTT

abundance: once
j_gene: TRBJ2-5
d_gene: .
v_gene: TRBV5-4
CDR3aa: CASSLGQTTYQETQYF
CDR3nt: TGTGCCAGCAGCTTAGGACAAACGACGTACCAAGAGACCCAGTACTTC

abundance: .
j_gene: TRBJ2-1
d_gene: TRBD2
v_gene: TRBV6-1
CDR3aa: CASSESRAGGEQFF
CDR3nt: TGTGCCAGCAGTGAAAGTCGTGCGGGAGGTGAGCAGTTCTTC

abundance: .
j_gene: TRBJ2-1
d_gene: TRBD2
v_gene: TRBV10-1
CDR3aa: CASSEIVGTTYNEQFF
CDR3nt: TGCGCCAGCAGTGAGATCGTTGGGACTACCTACAATGAGCAGTTCTTC

abundance: .
j_gene: TRBJ2-1
d_gene: TRBD2
v_gene: TRBV30
CDR3aa: CAWRGEGTSGYNEQFF
CDR3nt: TGTGCCTGGAGAGGGGAGGGGACTAGCGGGTACAATGAGCAGTTCTTC

abundance: .
j_gene: TRBJ1-2
d_gene: TRBD1
v_gene: TRBV15
CDR3aa: CATSRGGQEGNYGYTF
CDR3nt: TGTGCCACCAGCAGAGGCGGACAGGAAGGGAACTATGGCTACACCTTC

abundance: few
j_gene: TRBJ1-5
d_gene: .
v_gene: TRBV30
CDR3aa: CAWSVHRGQPQHF
CDR3nt: TGTGCCTGGAGTGTACACCGAGGACAGCCCCAGCATTTT

abundance: .
j_gene: TRBJ1-5
d_gene: .
v_gene: TRBV4-1
CDR3aa: CASSQEPGNQPQHF
CDR3nt: TGCGCCAGCAGCCAAGAGCCAGGCAATCAGCCCCAGCATTTT

abundance: .
j_gene: TRBJ2-1
d_gene: TRBD2
v_gene: TRBV6-1
CDR3aa: CASSELAGGSSYNEQFF
CDR3nt: TGTGCCAGCAGTGAACTAGCGGGGGGGAGCTCCTACAATGAGCAGTTCTTC

abundance: .
j_gene: TRBJ2-7
d_gene: TRBD2
v_gene: TRBV6-5
CDR3aa: CASSYSFPGLDYEQYF
CDR3nt: TGTGCCAGCAGTTACTCGTTCCCGGGACTAGACTACGAGCAGTACTTC

abundance: .
j_gene: TRBJ2-1
d_gene: TRBD2
v_gene: TRBV28
CDR3aa: CASSSGGLAGGNEQFF
CDR3nt: TGTGCCAGCAGTTCTGGAGGACTAGCGGGAGGCAATGAGCAGTTCTTC